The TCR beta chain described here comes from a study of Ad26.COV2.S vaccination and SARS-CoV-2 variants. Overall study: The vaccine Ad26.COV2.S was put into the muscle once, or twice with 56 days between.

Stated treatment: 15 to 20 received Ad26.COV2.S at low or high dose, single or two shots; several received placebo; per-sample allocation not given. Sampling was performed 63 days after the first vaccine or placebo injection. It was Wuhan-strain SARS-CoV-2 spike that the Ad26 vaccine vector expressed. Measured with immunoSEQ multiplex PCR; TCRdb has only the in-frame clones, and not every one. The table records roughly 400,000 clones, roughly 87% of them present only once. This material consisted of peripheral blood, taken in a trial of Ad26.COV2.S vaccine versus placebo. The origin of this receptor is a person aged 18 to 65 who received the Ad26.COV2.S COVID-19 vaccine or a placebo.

The CDR3 reads CASSYSILSATNEKLFF. In nucleotides, the CDR3 is TGTGCCAGCAGTTACTCGATCCTGTCGGCAACTAATGAAAAACTGTTTTTT. J is TRBJ1-4 and V is TRBV6-2 or TRBV6-3; the D is unclear. CDR1 is MNHEY, CDR2 SVGEGT, per germline. The CDR3 is 17 amino acids. V lost 0 bases and J 0 bases, leaving 11 bases between the germline ends.